This T cell receptor beta chain derives from a study of blood T cell repertoires in COVID-19. Looked up from germline, CDR1 is SGHNT and CDR2 is YENEEA. Trimming cost V 1 base and J 1 base, with 5 bases left between them. CDR3 length equals 13 residues. The method was immunoSEQ multiplex PCR; TCRdb's version includes in-frame clones alone and lacks a portion of them. This table holds some 230,000 clones, approximately 82% found once. The V call is TRBV11-3, the J call TRBJ2-7; unclear D gene. Sequences were obtained from PBMCs or T cells enriched from blood (not recorded which). This TCR was sampled from a man aged 35 to 55 who had recovered from COVID-19. The CDR3 sequence is CASSLVISYEQYF. CDR3 nucleotide sequence: TGTGCCAGCAGCTTAGTTATTTCCTACGAGCAGTACTTC. Combining the CDR3 with reference TRBV11-3 and TRBJ2-7 gives the whole variable domain EAGVVQSPRYKIIEKKQPVAFWCNPISGHNTLYWYLQNLGQGPELLIRYENEEAVDDSQLPKDRFSAERLKGVDSTLKIQPAELGDSAVYLCASSLVISYEQYFGPGTRLTVT.